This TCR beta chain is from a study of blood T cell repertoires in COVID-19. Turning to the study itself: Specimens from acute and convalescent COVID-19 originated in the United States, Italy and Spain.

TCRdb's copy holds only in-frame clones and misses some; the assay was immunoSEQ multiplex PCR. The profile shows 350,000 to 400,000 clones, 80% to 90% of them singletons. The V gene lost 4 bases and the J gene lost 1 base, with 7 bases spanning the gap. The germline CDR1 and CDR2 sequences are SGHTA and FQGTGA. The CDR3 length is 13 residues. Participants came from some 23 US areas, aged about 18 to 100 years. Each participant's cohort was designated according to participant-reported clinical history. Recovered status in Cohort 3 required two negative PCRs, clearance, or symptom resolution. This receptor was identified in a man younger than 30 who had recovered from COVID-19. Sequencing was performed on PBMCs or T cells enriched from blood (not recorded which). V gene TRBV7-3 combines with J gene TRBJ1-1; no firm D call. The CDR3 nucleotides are TGTGCCAGCAGCTCGAAAGCGAACACTGAAGCTTTCTTT. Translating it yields CASSSKANTEAFF.